These T cell receptor beta chains were read from a single sample in a study of blood T cell repertoires in COVID-19. Profiling relied on immunoSEQ multiplex PCR, and the TCRdb table lists in-frame clones only, not all of them. The profile shows roughly 290,000 clones, 70% to 90% of them singletons. Input material: PBMCs or T cells enriched from blood (not recorded which). The receptors stem from a man aged 25 to 40 who had recovered from COVID-19. Both conserved end residues are part of each CDR3. The D gene is left open where the match is weak. Some rows have no size entry. The others give once, few or many, or a class for an expanded clone.

D gene,J gene,CDR3 length,clone size,V gene,CDR3 protein,CDR3 DNA
NA,TRBJ2-6,20,NA,TRBV30,CAWSSDLGRGPSSGANVLTF,TGTGCCTGGAGTTCCGATCTAGGCAGGGGCCCAAGCTCTGGGGCCAACGTCCTGACTTTC
NA,TRBJ2-7,16,NA,TRBV6-6,CASSQGYRVKIYEQYF,TGTGCCAGCAGTCAGGGCTACAGGGTAAAGATCTACGAGCAGTACTTC
NA,TRBJ1-1,13,NA,TRBV13,CASSLGLNTEAFF,TGTGCCAGCAGCCTCGGACTTAACACTGAAGCTTTCTTT
NA,TRBJ1-1,13,NA,TRBV20-1,CSASLVPDTEAFF,TGCAGTGCTAGTTTAGTTCCTGACACTGAAGCTTTCTTT
TRBD1,TRBJ1-2,12,NA,TRBV9,CASEDRAYGYTF,TGTGCCAGTGAAGACAGGGCTTATGGCTACACCTTC
TRBD1,TRBJ1-1,13,NA,TRBV6-5,CASRQGKNTEAFF,TGTGCCAGTAGACAGGGCAAGAACACTGAAGCTTTCTTT
TRBD1,TRBJ2-1,13,NA,TRBV29-1,CSASDRDYNEQFF,TGCAGCGCATCCGACAGGGATTACAATGAGCAGTTCTTC
NA,TRBJ2-5,13,NA,TRBV7-2,CASSLLFQETQYF,TGTGCCAGCAGCTTACTCTTCCAAGAGACCCAGTACTTC
TRBD1,TRBJ2-3,13,NA,TRBV2,CASIQGVGNTQYF,TGTGCCAGCATTCAGGGGGTCGGAAATACGCAGTATTTT
TRBD1,TRBJ1-2,13,NA,TRBV3-1/TRBV3-2,CASSHIRGGGYTF,TGTGCCAGCAGCCACATTAGAGGGGGCGGCTACACCTTC
TRBD1,TRBJ2-2,14,NA,TRBV5-1,CASSLTGGIGELFF,TGCGCCAGCAGCTTGACAGGGGGGATAGGGGAGCTGTTTTTT
NA,TRBJ1-1,13,NA,TRBV10-2,CAGAGGANTEAFF,TGCGCCGGCGCCGGGGGTGCGAACACTGAAGCTTTCTTT
NA,TRBJ2-4,14,NA,TRBV5-4,CASSLGQTKNIQYF,TGTGCCAGCAGCTTGGGCCAGACCAAAAACATTCAGTACTTC
NA,TRBJ1-4,13,NA,TRBV30,CAWSVQRGEKLFF,TGTGCCTGGAGTGTACAAAGGGGTGAAAAACTGTTTTTT
TRBD1,TRBJ1-5,15,NA,TRBV5-1,CASSEQGNSNQPQHF,TGCGCCAGCAGCGAACAGGGGAATAGCAATCAGCCCCAGCATTTT
TRBD1,TRBJ1-3,13,NA,TRBV2,CASRDRAGNTIYF,TGTGCCAGCAGGGACAGGGCGGGAAACACCATATATTTT
NA,TRBJ1-2,15,NA,TRBV28,CASSPPSGAHYGYTF,TGTGCCAGCAGCCCCCCAAGCGGGGCTCACTATGGCTACACCTTC
NA,TRBJ2-2,14,NA,TRBV5-1,CASSRPGGTGELFF,TGCGCCAGCTCCCGCCCGGGTGGCACCGGGGAGCTGTTTTTT
TRBD1,TRBJ2-7,15,NA,TRBV27,CASSLTRTGTYEQYF,TGTGCCAGCAGTTTAACCAGGACAGGGACCTACGAGCAGTACTTC
NA,TRBJ2-7,13,NA,TRBV5-1,CASLLAAKYEQYF,TGCGCCAGCTTACTAGCCGCGAAGTACGAGCAGTACTTC
TRBD2,TRBJ2-3,15,once,TRBV9,CASSNRRGDTDTQYF,TGTGCCAGCAGCAACAGGCGGGGGGACACAGATACGCAGTATTTT
NA,TRBJ1-1,14,NA,TRBV3-1/TRBV3-2,CASSRIGENTEAFF,TGTGCCAGCAGCCGTATAGGGGAGAACACTGAAGCTTTCTTT
TRBD1,TRBJ2-3,17,NA,TRBV7-9,CASSHTETGPGTDTQYF,TGTGCCAGCAGTCATACCGAGACAGGGCCTGGCACAGATACGCAGTATTTT
TRBD1,TRBJ2-5,13,NA,TRBV4-1,CASLLTGVETQYF,TGCGCCAGCCTGTTGACAGGGGTGGAGACCCAGTACTTC
TRBD1,TRBJ2-7,17,few,TRBV18,CASSPRQGVSFGNEQYF,TGTGCCAGCTCACCAAGACAGGGGGTCTCTTTCGGGAACGAGCAGTACTTC
NA,TRBJ1-5,11,NA,TRBV29-1,CSVEAGSKRHF,TGCAGCGTTGAAGCGGGGTCCAAGAGGCATTTT
NA,TRBJ2-7,12,NA,TRBV25-1,CASSRGSYEQYF,TGTGCCAGCAGTAGGGGTTCCTACGAGCAGTACTTC
TRBD2,TRBJ2-5,16,NA,TRBV5-1,CASSLGAGGLQETQYF,TGCGCCAGCAGCTTGGGAGCGGGGGGGCTTCAAGAGACCCAGTACTTC
NA,TRBJ1-2,14,NA,TRBV9,CASSVVEGIHGYTF,TGTGCCAGCAGCGTAGTGGAGGGGATCCATGGCTACACCTTC
NA,TRBJ1-5,13,once,TRBV25-1,CASSAGSNQPQHF,TGTGCCAGCAGTGCGGGGAGCAATCAGCCCCAGCATTTT
TRBD1,TRBJ1-5,13,NA,TRBV5-1,CASREGANQPQHF,TGCGCCAGCAGGGAGGGGGCGAATCAGCCCCAGCATTTT
TRBD2,TRBJ2-1,17,NA,TRBV10-2,CASLDGGGAGSYNEQFF,TGCGCCAGTCTTGACGGCGGGGGGGCGGGTTCCTACAATGAGCAGTTCTTC
TRBD1,TRBJ1-1,15,NA,TRBV5-6,CASSLPGQGGTEAFF,TGTGCCAGCAGCTTGCCGGGACAGGGTGGCACTGAAGCTTTCTTT
TRBD1,TRBJ2-7,16,NA,TRBV18,CASSPQTGFGSYEQYF,TGTGCCAGCTCACCCCAGACAGGGTTTGGGTCCTACGAGCAGTACTTC
TRBD2,TRBJ2-7,13,NA,TRBV3-1/TRBV3-2,CASSVAGAYEQYF,TGTGCCAGCAGCGTAGCGGGGGCCTACGAGCAGTACTTC
TRBD1,TRBJ1-2,12,NA,TRBV27,CASYRGNYGYTF,TGTGCCTCCTACAGGGGTAACTATGGCTACACCTTC
NA,TRBJ1-4,13,few,TRBV10-3,CAISRPGGEKLFF,TGTGCCATCAGCAGACCGGGAGGGGAAAAACTGTTTTTT
NA,TRBJ2-7,11,NA,TRBV20-1,CSASTEYEQYF,TGCAGTGCTAGTACAGAATACGAGCAGTACTTC
TRBD1,TRBJ2-7,13,NA,TRBV18,CASSPTGTGEQYF,TGTGCCAGCTCACCGACAGGGACCGGCGAGCAGTACTTC
TRBD1,TRBJ2-1,15,NA,TRBV6-2/TRBV6-3,CASSRTGGSYNEQFF,TGTGCCAGCAGCCGGACAGGGGGATCATACAATGAGCAGTTCTTC
TRBD1,TRBJ2-1,16,NA,TRBV6-1,CASSVTGTGRQNEQFF,TGTGCCAGCAGTGTCACCGGGACAGGGAGGCAGAATGAGCAGTTCTTC
NA,TRBJ1-5,12,NA,TRBV12-3/TRBV12-4,CASSLSTLPQHF,TGTGCCAGCAGTTTGTCCACATTGCCCCAGCATTTT
NA,TRBJ1-3,15,NA,TRBV10-3,CAISGVEGTPIAIYF,TGTGCCATCAGTGGGGTCGAAGGGACACCGATCGCCATATATTTT
TRBD1,TRBJ2-1,14,NA,TRBV30,CAWGKGQGAGEQFF,TGTGCCTGGGGTAAGGGACAGGGGGCCGGTGAGCAGTTCTTC
NA,TRBJ2-1,15,few,TRBV15,CATSRGYEGDNEQFF,TGTGCCACCAGCAGGGGCTATGAGGGGGACAATGAGCAGTTCTTC
TRBD1,TRBJ1-2,14,few,TRBV6-5,CASSSQGASDGYTF,TGTGCCAGCAGCTCACAGGGGGCAAGCGATGGCTACACCTTC